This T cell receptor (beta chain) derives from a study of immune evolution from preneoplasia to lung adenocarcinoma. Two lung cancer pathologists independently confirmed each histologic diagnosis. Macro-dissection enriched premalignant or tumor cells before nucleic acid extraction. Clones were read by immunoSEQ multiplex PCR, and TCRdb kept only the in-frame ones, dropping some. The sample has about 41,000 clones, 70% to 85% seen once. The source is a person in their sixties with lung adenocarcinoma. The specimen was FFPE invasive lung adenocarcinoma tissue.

CDR3 sequence reads: CASSFGTSGNEQFF. In DNA form, the CDR3 reads TGCGCCAGCAGTTTCGGGACTAGCGGCAATGAGCAGTTCTTC. The chain couples TRBV10-1 to TRBJ2-1, with 11 bases aligning to TRBD2. Germline V CDR1 and CDR2: WNHNN, SYGVQD (reference sequence). The V gene end was trimmed by 5 bases and the J gene end by 6 bases; junction bases not matched to a gene: 3. This CDR3 region has 14 residues.